This entry lists 6 T cell receptor beta chains sequenced from one sample in a study of T cells after yellow fever vaccination. One entry per CDR3 protein results from TCRdb running MiXCR on the 5' RACE reads. The sample consists of 300,000 to 400,000 distinct CDR3 sequences, around an eighth of them appearing once. The sequencing used CD4+ T cells sorted from PBMCs, collected 15 days after the yellow fever booster vaccination. These receptor sequences come from a man younger than 35 who received the YFV17D yellow fever vaccine.

This clonotype came up a few times. The chain joins TRBV7-2 to TRBJ1-2, with D possibly TRBD1 on 5 matching bases. The germline V gene encodes CDR1 SGHTA and CDR2 FQGNSA. The V gene lost 9 bases and the J gene lost 4 bases, with 15 bases spanning the gap. CDR3 length: 13 residues. In nucleotides, the CDR3 is TGTGCCAGTACAGACGGAGGGACCTATGGCTACACCTTC. It specifies CASTDGGTYGYTF.

This clonotype appeared many times. J is TRBJ2-3 and V is TRBV5-1; the D gene is possibly TRBD1 (6 bases). Trimming shortened V by 0 bases and J by 4 bases, and 6 bases separated the two germline ends. There are 13 residues in the CDR3. Germline CDR1 SGHRS, CDR2 YFSETQ. The CDR3 DNA sequence: TGCGCCAGCAGCTTGGAGGGGGCAGATACGCAGTATTTT. Its translation: CASSLEGADTQYF.

This clonotype has a count of ten or more. The rearrangement joins TRBV5-5 to TRBJ1-2; D gene unclear. Trimming took 4 bases from V and 4 from J, leaving 14 bases between them. The CDR3 contains 14 residues. Germline assignment: CDR1 SGHKS and CDR2 YYEKEE (reference sequence). The CDR3 protein is CASSTPRGSYGYTF. CDR3 sequence (DNA): TGTGCCAGCAGCACCCCGCGAGGGAGCTATGGCTACACCTTC. Full variable domain (remainder filled in from reference TRBV5-5 and TRBJ1-2): DAGVTQSPTHLIKTRGQQVTLRCSPISGHKSVSWYQQVLGQGPQFIFQYYEKEERGRGNFPDRFSARQFPNYSSELNVNALLLGDSALYLCASSTPRGSYGYTFGSGTRLTVV.

This clonotype was seen a single time. The chain combines TRBV5-1 with TRBJ1-2; D may be TRBD1 (6 bases). The CDR3 spans 14 residues. V was clipped by 0 bases and J by 8 bases, with 14 bases between them. Looked up from germline, CDR1 is SGHRS and CDR2 is YFSETQ. Written as DNA, the CDR3 is TGCGCCAGCAGCTTGGAGACAGGACTCTACGGCTACACCTTC. It specifies CASSLETGLYGYTF.

The chain employs TRBV2 and TRBJ2-2; possible D gene TRBD2, 6 bases. In germline, CDR1 is SNHLY, CDR2 FYNNEI. The V gene lost 6 bases and the J gene lost 0 bases, with 8 bases spanning the gap. This CDR3 comprises 14 residues. CDR3 sequence: CASSWGANTGELFF. CDR3 sequence (DNA): TGTGCCAGCAGCTGGGGGGCGAACACCGGGGAGCTGTTTTTT.

This chain uses TRBV5-6 with TRBJ1-2; D is possibly TRBD1 (5 bases). Germline V gene data show CDR1 as SGHDT and CDR2 as YYEEEE. Trimming removed 0 bases at V and 3 bases at J, with 21 bases between. The length of the CDR3 is 18 residues. In nucleotides, the CDR3 is TGTGCCAGCAGCTTGGGACTCCGGGGGTCTCTATCCCACTATGGCTACACCTTC. Amino acid sequence: CASSLGLRGSLSHYGYTF.